One and the same sample provided the 17 T cell receptor beta chains below, sequenced in a study of T-cell memory formation after mild COVID-19. TCRdb used MiXCR to reprocess the 5' RACE reads, holding one entry per CDR3 protein. The sample consists of some 300,000 distinct CDR3 sequences, about 20% of them appearing once. What was sequenced was PBMCs or a T cell subset sorted from them (not recorded which). The receptors were sampled from a man between 18 and 35 years old who had mild COVID-19 (a few samples of this study predate the infection). Cell type and time point are not known.

The chain employs TRBV7-9 and TRBJ2-1, with D maybe TRBD1 (5 bases). CDR3 length: 17 residues. The ends were cut back, 4 bases at V and 0 bases at J, with 16 bases in the middle. Germline V lookup: CDR1 SEHNR, CDR2 FQNEAQ (reference sequence). The CDR3 protein is CASSSAYVGPSYNEQFF. In DNA form, the CDR3 reads TGTGCCAGCAGCTCTGCTTATGTGGGGCCCTCCTACAATGAGCAGTTCTTC.

The V gene is TRBV7-3, the J gene TRBJ2-3; D gene ambiguous. The CDR3 covers 15 residues. Germline V gene lookup returns CDR1 SGHTA and CDR2 FQGTGA. V lost 0 bases and J 11 bases, leaving 18 bases between the germline ends. The CDR3 region is CASSLTAGPGGMQYF. The CDR3 DNA is TGTGCCAGCAGCTTAACGGCTGGGCCTGGCGGTATGCAGTATTTT.

This clonotype was detected only a few times. The J gene is TRBJ2-2, the V gene TRBV12-3 or TRBV12-4, with 7 bases lining up with TRBD1. The CDR3 is made up of 14 amino acids. The V gene end was trimmed by 5 bases and the J gene end by 4 bases; junction bases not matched to a gene: 4. CDR3 amino acids: CASSGQAATGELFF. CDR3 sequence (DNA): TGTGCCAGCAGTGGACAGGCGGCCACCGGGGAGCTGTTTTTT.

The gene calls are TRBV28 and TRBJ1-2; D remains unclear. CDR3 length: 13 amino acids. Germline CDR1 and CDR2: MDHEN and SYDVKM. Trimming cost V 7 bases and J 4 bases, with 13 bases left between them. The CDR3 loop reads CASTLRTSYGYTF. The CDR3 DNA sequence: TGTGCCAGCACTCTCAGGACCAGCTATGGCTACACCTTC.

A note on this clonotype: One end of the junction varies from germline; a read error may be responsible. The chain has TRBV6-2 or TRBV6-3 and TRBJ1-3; D may be TRBD1 (5 bases). Per the germline V gene, CDR1 is MNHEY and CDR2 is SVGEGT. The CDR3 extends over 13 amino acids. CDR3 nucleotides: TGTGCCAGCAGCCCCTGGCCGACAGCAGCAGACAATTTT. Protein sequence: CASSPWPTAADNF.

The table lists this clonotype with a few counts. The rearrangement joins TRBV5-1 to TRBJ2-2; the D call may be TRBD1 or TRBD2 (5 bases each). Trimming took 0 bases from V and 4 from J, leaving 10 bases between them. The CDR3 sequence is 15 residues long. Per germline, CDR1 SGHRS and CDR2 YFSETQ. CDR3 protein: CASSLGGVFTGELFF. In DNA, the CDR3 is TGCGCCAGCAGCTTGGGAGGGGTTTTCACCGGGGAGCTGTTTTTT.

This clonotype was recorded a few times. This sequence joins TRBV6-2 or TRBV6-3 and TRBJ1-1; D may be TRBD1 (6 bases). CDR3 length: 15 residues. Germline values: CDR1 MNHEY, CDR2 SVGEGT. V dropped 5 bases and J dropped 4 bases, with 17 bases sitting between them. CDR3 residues: CASSAQPGRGTEAFF. For the CDR3, the DNA is TGTGCCAGCAGTGCGCAGCCGGGCAGGGGCACTGAAGCTTTCTTT.

V and J are TRBV4-1 and TRBJ1-2; TRBD1 matches 11 bases. Germline CDR1 and CDR2: MGHRA and YSYEKL. The CDR3 has 16 amino acids. Trimming took 0 bases from V and 4 from J; bases not matched to a gene: 4. CDR3 nucleotide sequence: TGCGCCAGCAGCCAAGATCCGGGACAGGGGGTCTATGGCTACACCTTC. Translation: CASSQDPGQGVYGYTF.

The chain couples TRBV5-1 to TRBJ2-7; 13 nucleotides agree with TRBD2. Germline V CDR1 and CDR2: SGHRS, YFSETQ. V was clipped by 4 bases and J by 4 bases; unmatched bases: 5. CDR3 length: 15 amino acids. The CDR3 loop is CASSRRLAGGYEQYF. The CDR3 DNA follows: TGCGCCAGCAGCCGCCGACTAGCGGGGGGATACGAGCAGTACTTC.

The chain carries TRBV2 and TRBJ2-7; D possibly matches TRBD1 or TRBD2 (6 bases each). Germline CDR1 and CDR2: SNHLY and FYNNEI. The CDR3 has 14 residues. Trimming removed 8 bases at V and 3 bases at J, with 17 bases between. The CDR3 region has the DNA TGTGCCAGCTCGACGGGGGCAGGGCGCTACGAGCAGTACTTC. Translating gives CASSTGAGRYEQYF.

This clonotype came up a few times. This chain joins TRBV5-1 and TRBJ2-5, with D possibly called TRBD1 or TRBD2 (5 bases each). There are 14 residues in the CDR3. Trimming stripped 3 bases from V and 1 base from J, with 10 bases between. CDR1 SGHRS and CDR2 YFSETQ come from the germline V gene. The CDR3 region is CASSSRGVQETQYF. DNA of the CDR3: TGCGCCAGCAGCTCCCGAGGGGTCCAAGAGACCCAGTACTTC.

The chain carries TRBV12-3 or TRBV12-4 and TRBJ2-5, with 11 positions matching TRBD2. The CDR3 runs to 16 residues. V lost 4 bases to trimming and J lost 7 bases; unmatched junction nucleotides: 11. This CDR3 reads CASSSRTSGQGGTQYF. DNA of the CDR3: TGTGCCAGCAGTTCCAGGACTAGCGGGCAGGGAGGGACCCAGTACTTC.

This clonotype was seen a few times. This chain links TRBV7-2 with TRBJ2-3; D could derive from TRBD1 or TRBD2 (6 bases each). This CDR3 region has 14 residues. Germline CDR1 SGHTA, CDR2 FQGNSA. Trimming took off 5 bases at V and 6 bases at J, with 15 bases between the two ends. CDR3 sequence (DNA): TGTGCCAGCAGCCGACTGGGGGGCCAGGATACGCAGTATTTT. Amino acids: CASSRLGGQDTQYF.

This rearrangement joins TRBV7-9 to TRBJ2-7; unclear D gene. Per the germline V gene, CDR1 is SEHNR and CDR2 is FQNEAQ (reference sequence). Trimming removed 5 bases at V and 5 bases at J, with 7 bases between. The CDR3 totals 11 residues. The CDR3 sequence: CASSKSNEQYF. The CDR3 bases are TGTGCCAGCAGCAAAAGTAACGAGCAGTACTTC.

This clonotype was counted a few times. This rearrangement joins TRBV7-8 to TRBJ2-7; D remains ambiguous. V was trimmed by 3 bases and J by 0 bases, leaving 6 bases between them. CDR3 length: 13 residues. In germline, CDR1 is SGHVS, CDR2 FQNEAQ. CDR3: CASSFTVSYEQYF. CDR3 in DNA: TGTGCCAGCAGCTTCACAGTCTCCTACGAGCAGTACTTC. The whole variable domain, filled in from reference TRBV7-8 and TRBJ2-7, reads GAGVSQSPRYKVAKRGQDVALRCDPISGHVSLFWYQQALGQGPEFLTYFQNEAQLDKSGLPSDRFFAERPEGSVSTLKIQRTQQEDSAVYLCASSFTVSYEQYFGPGTRLTVT.

This chain connects TRBV6-5 to TRBJ1-4, with 7 nucleotides matching TRBD1. CDR3 length: 15 amino acids. CDR1 MNHEY and CDR2 SVGAGI come from the germline V gene. Unmatched junction bases numbered 4, after V lost 2 bases and J lost 4 bases. The CDR3 sequence is CASSYLAGGNEKLFF. Written as DNA, the CDR3 is TGTGCCAGCAGTTACCTCGCAGGGGGTAATGAAAAACTGTTTTTT.

The genes are TRBV6-1 and TRBJ1-6, with a possible D match to TRBD1 (5 bases). Trimming took 1 base from V and 9 from J, leaving 10 bases between them. Germline CDR1 and CDR2: MNHNS and SASEGT. CDR3 length: 14 amino acids. The CDR3 DNA reads TGTGCCAGCAGTGAAGGATTTGACAGTTCACCCCTCCACTTT. Protein: CASSEGFDSSPLHF.